This paragraph reports one T cell receptor (beta chain). Its antigen remains undetermined. No clone much larger than this one lies a single base away; base qualities are absent. The immunoSEQ Assay, a bias-controlled multiplex PCR, was used to amplify TCRbeta CDR3 regions from genomic DNA. In the original analysis: The number of nucleated cells in each sample was estimated from the amplification of reference gene primers within the assay. Sequence reads were collapsed and filtered to measure the absolute abundance of every unique TCRbeta CDR3 rearrangement. For each sample, productive Simpson clonality was calculated as the square root of Simpson's diversity index across productive rearrangements. TCRdb limited this immuneACCESS table to in-frame rearrangements with V and J called. A share of clones is missing; checked studies link under half to unresolved V genes, and the rest is unexplained. V and J calls and clone size are as listed in that table; D and trimming were resolved from the DNA. The sample table holds fewer than 200,000 clones, of which over 60% were seen once. The ten largest make up 26% of the sample.

The germline V gene (reference sequence) sets CDR1 to SEHNR and CDR2 to FQNEAQ. The cysteine opens and the phenylalanine closes a CDR3 of 12 amino acids. Of the read, only the CDR3 DNA is kept; its 36 bases are in frame from base 1. Unmatched junction bases come to 1, with V trimmed by 2 bases and J by 10 bases. The entry originates in a study of blood T cell repertoires in COVID-19 (dated by TCRdb to about 2020). With regard to the full study: Samples covering the acute and convalescent phases of COVID-19 were provided by collaborators in the United States, Italy and Spain. The repertoires were made available in a free public database intended to serve as a resource for research on the immune response to SARS-CoV-2. Subjects who had been exposed to COVID-19, were actively infected with it, or had recovered from it provided the deeply sampled blood TCRbeta repertoires that made up the dataset. Nearly every sample came with metadata listing a de-identified subject ID, COVID-19 status, age in years and sex. Where HLA class I and class II types were available, the types were taken from metadata supplied by the sample provider, not from assay-based typing. The samples were drawn from two sources: the first 160 participants of the ongoing ImmuneRACE study, and 1,200 or so subjects contributed by 6 global collaborators. The prospective study material was composed of cDNA or gDNA derived from T cells, B-cell-depleted T cells, or PBMCs.

Collaborating institutions collected whole blood in K2EDTA tubes following their own protocols. For TCRbeta analysis, collaborators shipped samples as frozen whole blood, isolated PBMCs, or DNA extracted from either of those sample types. Study-wide findings and limitations: Clinical and demographic metadata were provided uncurated, with the amount varying by source and participant.

The origin of this receptor is a woman between 65 and 79 years old with acute or convalescent COVID-19. This chain is built from TRBV7-9 and TRBJ2-1; 8 junctional bases match TRBD2. The material sequenced was peripheral blood. For the CDR3, the sequence is CASSLLAGEQFF. The sequenced DNA is TGTGCCAGCAGCTTATTAGCGGGAGAGCAGTTCTTC.